The T cell receptor beta chain described here comes from a study of identical twins. TCRdb used MiXCR to reprocess the 5' RACE reads, holding one entry per CDR3 protein. The sample includes some 500,000 distinct CDR3 sequences, about 20% seen only once; the top ten take approximately 0.95%. Trimming removed 6 bases from V and 6 bases from J; junction bases left unmatched: 1. The CDR3 has 11 residues. Germline V CDR1 and CDR2: DFQATT, SNEGSKA (reference sequence). The sample holds a few counts of this clonotype. In addition, the sample was reused for a study of T cells expressing NK-cell markers.

The sample comprised CD4+ T cells sorted from blood. The rearrangement uses TRBV20-1 and TRBJ2-1; 8 positions agree with TRBD2. This sequence originates from a woman younger than 30 in good health. This CDR3 is CSAGGGNEQFF. As DNA, the CDR3 is TGCAGTGCCGGGGGGGGCAATGAGCAGTTCTTC.